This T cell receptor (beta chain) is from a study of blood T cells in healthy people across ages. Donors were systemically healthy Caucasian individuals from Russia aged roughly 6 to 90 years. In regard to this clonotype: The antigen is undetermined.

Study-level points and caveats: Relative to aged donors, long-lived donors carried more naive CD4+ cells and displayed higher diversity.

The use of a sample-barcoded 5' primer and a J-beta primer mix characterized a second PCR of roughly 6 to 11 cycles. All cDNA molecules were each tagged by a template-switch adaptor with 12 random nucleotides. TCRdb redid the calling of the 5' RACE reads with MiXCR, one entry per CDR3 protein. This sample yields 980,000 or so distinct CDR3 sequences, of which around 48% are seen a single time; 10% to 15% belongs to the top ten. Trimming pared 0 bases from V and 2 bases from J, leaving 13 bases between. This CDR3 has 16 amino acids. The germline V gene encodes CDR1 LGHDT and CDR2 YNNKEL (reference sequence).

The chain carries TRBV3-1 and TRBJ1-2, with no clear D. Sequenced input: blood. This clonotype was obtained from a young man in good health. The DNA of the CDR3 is TGTGCCAGCAGCCAAGATACGGACCGAGGGAACTATGGCTACACCTTC. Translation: CASSQDTDRGNYGYTF.